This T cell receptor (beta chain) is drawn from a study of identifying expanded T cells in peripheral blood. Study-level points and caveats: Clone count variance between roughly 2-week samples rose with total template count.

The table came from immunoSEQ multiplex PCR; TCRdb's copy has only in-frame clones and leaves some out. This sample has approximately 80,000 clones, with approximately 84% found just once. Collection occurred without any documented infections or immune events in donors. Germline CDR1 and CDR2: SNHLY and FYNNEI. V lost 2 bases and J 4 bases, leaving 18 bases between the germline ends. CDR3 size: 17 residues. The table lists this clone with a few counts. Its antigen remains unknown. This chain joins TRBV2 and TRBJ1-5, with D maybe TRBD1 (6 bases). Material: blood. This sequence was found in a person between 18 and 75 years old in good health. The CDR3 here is CASSESRSVQGNQPQHF. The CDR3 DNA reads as TGTGCCAGCAGTGAATCACGGTCGGTACAGGGAAATCAGCCCCAGCATTTT.